Presented here are 19 T cell receptor beta chains from one specimen sequenced in a study of T cells in Graves' hyperthyroidism and ophthalmopathy. TCR beta CDR3 regions were amplified from RNA. An initial round of RT-PCR targeting the TCR CDR3 relied on the HTBI primer set. TCRdb recomputed calls from the multiplex PCR reads with MiXCR, one row per CDR3 protein. The data show about 280,000 distinct CDR3 sequences, with 25% to 30% seen just once and about a quarter held by the top ten. The sequenced sample was blood. The receptors here all came from a man between 35 and 55 years old with Graves' hyperthyroidism that later progressed to Graves' ophthalmopathy.

V usage is TRBV20-1 and J usage is TRBJ2-5; 13 bases match TRBD2. The CDR3 extends over 17 amino acids. Germline V gene sequence: CDR1 DFQATT, CDR2 SNEGSKA (reference sequence). Losses at the gene ends were 6 bases for V and 2 bases for J; bases not matched to a gene: 12. The CDR3 bases are TGCAGTGCCTTCACTAGCGGGGGGGCGGAGAAACAAGAGACCCAGTACTTC. It is translated as CSAFTSGGAEKQETQYF.

This clonotype has at least ten counts. The chain's CDR3 is CASTYRRVNYEQYF. The CDR3 DNA is TGTGCCAGCACGTACCGGAGGGTTAACTACGAGCAGTACTTC. V and J are TRBV5-6 and TRBJ2-7, with D possibly TRBD2 on 6 matching bases. The germline gives CDR1 SGHDT, CDR2 YYEEEE. The V end was cut by 6 bases, the J end by 3 bases, with 16 bases between. This CDR3 has 14 residues.

The sample holds many counts of this clonotype. The chain uses TRBV29-1 and TRBJ2-5; D remains ambiguous. With 2 bases removed from V and 5 bases from J, the gap between germline ends came to 12 bases. The germline CDR1 and CDR2 sequences are SQVTM and ANQGSEA. The CDR3 extends over 13 amino acids. Here the CDR3 reads CSVELQSWETQYF. The CDR3 region has the DNA TGCAGCGTTGAACTCCAGTCTTGGGAGACCCAGTACTTC.

The rearrangement uses TRBV9 and TRBJ1-2; maybe TRBD1 (5 bases). With 0 bases removed from V and 2 bases from J, the gap between germline ends came to 8 bases. The CDR3 totals 14 residues. Looked up from germline, CDR1 is SGDLS and CDR2 is YYNGEE. The chain's CDR3 is CASSVEQDNYGYTF. CDR3 nucleotide sequence: TGTGCCAGCAGCGTAGAACAGGACAACTATGGCTACACCTTC.

The rearrangement links TRBV3-1 to TRBJ2-5; TRBD1 matches 8 bases. The CDR3 spans 16 residues. Germline-derived CDR1 and CDR2 are LGHDT and YNNKEL (reference sequence). Trimming removed 2 bases from V and 5 bases from J; junction bases left unmatched: 10. CDR3 in amino acids: CASSQRGQGAGETQYF. The DNA of the CDR3 is TGTGCCAGCAGCCAAAGGGGTCAGGGGGCAGGTGAGACCCAGTACTTC.

This clonotype was observed many times. The rearrangement joins TRBV5-1 to TRBJ2-6; possible D gene TRBD1, 6 bases. Trimming pared 3 bases from V and 4 bases from J, leaving 20 bases between. The germline CDR1 and CDR2 sequences are SGHRS and YFSETQ. CDR3 size: 18 residues. CDR3 nucleotides: TGCGCCAGCAGCTACAGGACTGTAGGACAGAGAGGGGCCAACGTCCTGACTTTC. Translated, it gives CASSYRTVGQRGANVLTF. Variable domain in full (rest from reference TRBV5-1 and TRBJ2-6): KAGVTQTPRYLIKTRGQQVTLSCSPISGHRSVSWYQQTPGQGLQFLFEYFSETQRNKGNFPGRFSGRQFSNSRSEMNVSTLELGDSALYLCASSYRTVGQRGANVLTFGAGSRLTVL.

The chain carries TRBV7-6 and TRBJ2-5; D remains unclear. In germline, CDR1 is SGHVS, CDR2 FNYEAQ. This CDR3 contains 15 residues. V was shortened by 5 bases and J by 0 bases, with 13 bases between the two germline ends. CDR3 DNA: TGTGCCAGCAGCCTCGTAAACAACTACCAAGAGACCCAGTACTTC. Its translation: CASSLVNNYQETQYF.

This clonotype was detected many times. CDR3 in DNA: TGCAGTGCTAGAGTGCCGGGAGAGGGGTTGGAGACCCAGTACTTC. The encoded protein is CSARVPGEGLETQYF. V gene TRBV20-1 combines with J gene TRBJ2-5; D perhaps matches TRBD2 (6 bases). CDR3 size: 15 residues. The germline V gene has CDR1 DFQATT and CDR2 SNEGSKA (reference sequence). Between the trimmed V and J ends, which lost 1 base and 5 bases, there was a span of 17 bases.

This clonotype showed up just once. The V and J genes are TRBV12-3 or TRBV12-4 and TRBJ2-7; D is uncertain. V dropped 3 bases and J dropped 6 bases, with 15 bases sitting between them. The CDR3 spans 14 residues. CDR3 residues: CASSFGGVVLEQYF. CDR3 DNA: TGTGCCAGCAGTTTCGGTGGGGTGGTCCTCGAGCAGTACTTC.

The chain links TRBV7-8 to TRBJ1-1, with TRBD1 identical over 7 bases. Trimming took 4 bases from V and 0 from J; bases not matched to a gene: 5. CDR3 size: 15 residues. Germline V gene lookup returns CDR1 SGHVS and CDR2 FQNEAQ. CDR3 nucleotide sequence: TGTGCCAGCAGCTCCCGACAGGGCATGAACACTGAAGCTTTCTTT. Translating it yields CASSSRQGMNTEAFF.

This clonotype was seen repeatedly, ten times or more. A much more abundant neighbour one base away suggests this may be a read error. V and J are TRBV6-5 and TRBJ2-2, with D possibly being TRBD1 (6 bases). CDR3 length: 15 residues. Per the germline V gene, CDR1 is MNHEY and CDR2 is SVGAGI. V dropped 3 bases and J dropped 4 bases, with 12 bases sitting between them. The DNA of the CDR3 is TGTGCCAGCAGTTATACAGGGTCGAGCACCGGGGAGCTGTTTTTT. The encoded protein is CASSYTGSSTGELFF.

This clonotype was seen many times. This chain uses TRBV6-1 with TRBJ2-7; D ambiguous. CDR1 and CDR2 (germline): MNHNS, SASEGT. V was cut by 0 bases and J by 3 bases, with 12 bases left in between. The CDR3 runs 15 residues. CDR3 bases: TGTGCCAGCAGTGAAGCACCCAATACCGGCTACGAGCAGTACTTC. This encodes CASSEAPNTGYEQYF.

This sequence joins TRBV6-1 and TRBJ1-5, with 9 nucleotides matching TRBD1. V lost 8 bases, J lost 6 bases, and 8 bases stayed unmatched. CDR1 and CDR2 (germline): MNHNS, SASEGT. This CDR3 has 14 amino acids. CDR3 amino acids: CASARQGVRQPQHF. CDR3 bases: TGTGCCAGCGCCCGACAGGGGGTACGTCAGCCCCAGCATTTT.

This clonotype was seen ten or more times. The chain is built from TRBV12-3 or TRBV12-4 and TRBJ2-3; D is possibly TRBD1 or TRBD2 (5 bases each). V was trimmed by 6 bases and J by 5 bases, leaving 18 bases between them. The CDR3 has 15 amino acids. The CDR3 protein is CASSPDWGSEDTQYF. The CDR3 region has the DNA TGTGCCAGCAGCCCGGACTGGGGCTCCGAAGATACGCAGTATTTT.

This clonotype was observed many times. The chain uses TRBV10-3 and TRBJ1-1; D uncertain. CDR1 is ENHRY, CDR2 SYGVKD, per germline. Trimming cost V 3 bases and J 8 bases, with 7 bases left between them. There are 11 residues in the CDR3. The CDR3 loop is CAISDSREAFF. CDR3 DNA: TGTGCCATCAGTGACTCACGAGAAGCTTTCTTT.

The chain links TRBV9 to TRBJ1-1; a possible D gene is TRBD1 (5 bases). CDR1 is SGDLS and CDR2 is YYNGEE in the germline V gene. The V and J ends lost 3 bases and 6 bases respectively, with 12 bases between them. The CDR3 covers 13 residues. Written as DNA, the CDR3 is TGTGCCAGCAGCGAGGGGAACTTGGCTGAAGCTTTCTTT. Translation gives CASSEGNLAEAFF.

This clonotype was detected many times. The rearrangement uses TRBV20-1 and TRBJ2-7; D not certain. V was trimmed by 2 bases and J by 0 bases, leaving 14 bases between them. Germline assignment: CDR1 DFQATT and CDR2 SNEGSKA (reference sequence). The CDR3 length is 15 residues. In DNA form, the CDR3 reads TGCAGTGCTAGACCGAGGACCGTTAGCTCCTACGAGCAGTACTTC. Amino acids: CSARPRTVSSYEQYF.

This clonotype was counted at least ten times. The V and J genes are TRBV12-3 or TRBV12-4 and TRBJ1-1; possible D gene TRBD1, 5 bases. Trimming took off 3 bases at V and 3 bases at J, with 8 bases between the two ends. The CDR3 is 13 amino acids. The CDR3 nucleotides are TGTGCCAGCAGTTTGGGGGGTCACACTGAAGCTTTCTTT. Translated, it gives CASSLGGHTEAFF.

To note about this clonotype: A read error may produce the germline difference seen at one junction end. The chain recombines TRBV7-2 with TRBJ2-5; 8 positions agree with TRBD2. This CDR3 comprises 16 residues. Germline CDR1 reads SGHTA; CDR2 reads FQGNSA. CDR3 residues: CASSFSGTRVQETQCF. The CDR3, as DNA: TGTGCCAGCAGCTTTAGCGGGACAAGAGTCCAAGAGACCCAGTGCTTC.